These 30 T cell receptor beta chains came from one sample sequenced in a study of blood T cell repertoires in COVID-19. Only in-frame clones appear in the TCRdb table, and some are missing; sequencing was by immunoSEQ multiplex PCR. Here the sample spans 95,000 to 120,000 clones, 81% being singletons. Sequencing was carried out using peripheral blood. The receptors here all came from a man aged 45-60 years with acute or convalescent COVID-19.

This clone was picked up one time. J is TRBJ2-3 and V is TRBV5-1, with D maybe TRBD1 (5 bases). This CDR3 spans 13 amino acids. V was shortened by 2 bases and J by 2 bases, with 6 bases between the two germline ends. From germline, CDR1 is SGHRS and CDR2 YFSETQ. The CDR3 sequence is CASSFRDTDTQYF. CDR3 in DNA: TGCGCCAGCAGCTTCAGGGACACAGATACGCAGTATTTT.

The chain carries TRBV7-3 and TRBJ2-5, with D possibly matching TRBD2 (5 bases). The CDR3 is 12 residues long. Germline CDR1 is SGHTA and CDR2 is FQGTGA. V lost 5 bases, J lost 7 bases, and 11 bases lay in between. CDR3 sequence reads: CASSQAEGTQYF. The CDR3, as DNA: TGTGCCAGCAGCCAAGCCGAGGGGACCCAGTACTTC.

The chain uses TRBV5-1 and TRBJ2-1; tentatively, D is TRBD2 (6 bases). CDR1 is SGHRS, CDR2 YFSETQ, per germline. The CDR3 is 17 amino acids. V was pared by 0 bases and J by 0 bases, with 13 bases between. The CDR3 DNA reads as TGCGCCAGCAGCTTGGCCCTCGCGGGACTCTCCTACAATGAGCAGTTCTTC. Its translation is CASSLALAGLSYNEQFF. Variable domain in full (rest from reference TRBV5-1 and TRBJ2-1): KAGVTQTPRYLIKTRGQQVTLSCSPISGHRSVSWYQQTPGQGLQFLFEYFSETQRNKGNFPGRFSGRQFSNSRSEMNVSTLELGDSALYLCASSLALAGLSYNEQFFGPGTRLTVL.

The chain carries TRBV5-6 and TRBJ1-2, with D possibly TRBD1 on 6 matching bases. Trimming took off 2 bases at V and 3 bases at J, with 11 bases between the two ends. This CDR3 is 14 amino acids long. From germline, CDR1 is SGHDT and CDR2 YYEEEE. The CDR3: CASSFGEGDYGYTF. The CDR3 DNA reads TGTGCCAGCAGCTTCGGCGAGGGGGACTATGGCTACACCTTC.

This clone was detected a few times. The chain combines TRBV5-1 with TRBJ1-1, with D tentatively TRBD1 (6 bases). This CDR3 comprises 13 residues. Trimming took off 4 bases at V and 7 bases at J, with 14 bases between the two ends. CDR1 is SGHRS and CDR2 is YFSETQ in the germline V gene. The CDR3 DNA sequence: TGCGCCAGCAGCGCTTCCAACAGGGTTGAAGCTTTCTTT. It specifies CASSASNRVEAFF.

This chain links TRBV19 with TRBJ1-2; no definite D call. The CDR3 loop spans 14 amino acids. Germline CDR1 reads LNHDA; CDR2 reads SQIVND (reference sequence). Trimming took off 2 bases at V and 4 bases at J, with 11 bases between the two ends. The CDR3 nucleotides are TGTGCCAGTAGTATATTGCGGGGAGGCTATGGCTACACCTTC. It encodes CASSILRGGYGYTF.

The chain is built from TRBV3-1 (or the pseudogene TRBV3-2) and TRBJ1-3, with no clear D. Trimming pared 5 bases from V and 2 bases from J, leaving 7 bases between. CDR1 and CDR2 from the germline V gene are LGHDT and YNNKEL (reference sequence). The CDR3 runs 13 residues. CDR3: CASSSNPGNTIYF. DNA for the CDR3: TGTGCCAGCAGCTCTAACCCTGGAAACACCATATATTTT.

V is TRBV6-5 and J is TRBJ2-1; tentative D call: TRBD2 (6 bases). The germline V gene encodes CDR1 MNHEY and CDR2 SVGAGI. V shed 7 bases and J shed 0 bases, with 13 bases lying between them. This CDR3 region has 15 residues. CDR3 sequence reads: CASTRAGSSYNEQFF. The DNA for the CDR3 is TGTGCCAGCACCCGAGCGGGTAGCTCCTACAATGAGCAGTTCTTC.

The rearrangement links TRBV10-2 to TRBJ1-2; maybe TRBD1 (5 bases). Trimming cost V 6 bases and J 8 bases, with 13 bases left between them. CDR1 is WSHSY and CDR2 is SAAADI in the germline V gene. CDR3 length equals 12 residues. The CDR3 is CASRTDSYGYTF. For the CDR3, the DNA is TGCGCCAGCAGAACCGACAGTTACGGCTACACCTTC.

This clone was observed a handful of times. The V gene is TRBV2, the J gene TRBJ2-1; 8 nucleotides align to TRBD2. The germline V gene encodes CDR1 SNHLY and CDR2 FYNNEI. V was clipped by 3 bases and J by 3 bases; unmatched bases: 4. The CDR3 runs 15 residues. The CDR3 nucleotides read TGTGCCAGCAGTGAGCAACTAGCGGTCTACAATGAGCAGTTCTTC. As protein: CASSEQLAVYNEQFF.

The CDR3 here is CSASDGVTQYF. The CDR3 bases are TGCAGTGCTAGTGACGGGGTTACGCAGTATTTT. The chain employs TRBV20-1 and TRBJ2-3; D possibly corresponds to TRBD2 (5 bases). CDR1 DFQATT and CDR2 SNEGSKA come from the germline V gene (reference sequence). Between the trimmed V and J ends, which lost 3 bases and 8 bases, there was a span of 9 bases. This CDR3 has 11 amino acids.

The J gene is TRBJ2-2, the V gene TRBV6-5; D gene unclear. The CDR3 totals 14 residues. Germline CDR1 reads MNHEY; CDR2 reads SVGAGI. Deletions cut 0 bases from V and 5 bases from J, with 7 bases between. CDR3 DNA: TGTGCCAGCAGTTACTCGGCAGAAACCGGGGAGCTGTTTTTT. Its translation: CASSYSAETGELFF.

The V call is TRBV5-5, the J call TRBJ1-1, with a possible D match to TRBD1 (6 bases). The V gene lost 2 bases and the J gene lost 3 bases, with 8 bases spanning the gap. Germline CDR1 is SGHKS and CDR2 is YYEKEE (reference sequence). This CDR3 contains 13 residues. Here the CDR3 DNA reads TGTGCCAGCAGCTTACAGGGCCACACTGAAGCTTTCTTT. It is translated as CASSLQGHTEAFF.

This chain uses TRBV4-1 with TRBJ2-2; 13 nucleotides agree with TRBD2. The CDR3 is 20 amino acids. Germline values: CDR1 MGHRA, CDR2 YSYEKL. J lost 5 bases, V lost 1 base, and 13 bases had no gene match. DNA for the CDR3: TGCGCCAGCAGCCAAGCTCCCACCCGACTAGCGGGGGGCCGAACCGGGGAGCTGTTTTTT. The encoded protein is CASSQAPTRLAGGRTGELFF.

The V and J genes are TRBV30 and TRBJ1-2; tentative D call: TRBD1 (6 bases). The germline V gene encodes CDR1 GTSNPN and CDR2 SVGIG (reference sequence). V was clipped by 1 base and J by 8 bases, with 14 bases between them. This CDR3 is 13 amino acids long. The CDR3 nucleotides are TGTGCCTGGAGTGCCGTACAGGGTCAGGGCTACACCTTC. It codes for CAWSAVQGQGYTF.

This clone was counted only a few times. CDR3 nucleotide sequence: TGCGCCAGCAGTCAATTAGCAGAAGCTCGCACAGATACGCAGTATTTT. Its translation is CASSQLAEARTDTQYF. The chain employs TRBV23-1 and TRBJ2-3; no clear D gene. TRBV23-1 is an ORF; its function is uncertain. The CDR3 spans 16 residues. V was clipped by 1 base and J by 1 base, with 12 bases between them.

The chain combines TRBV5-1 with TRBJ1-2; 8 positions agree with TRBD1. Germline V lookup: CDR1 SGHRS, CDR2 YFSETQ. Trimming at V came to 2 bases and at J to 4 bases, leaving 4 bases not matched to a gene. CDR3 size: 14 residues. The CDR3 is CASSLQGDGYGYTF. The CDR3 nucleotides are TGCGCCAGCAGCTTACAGGGGGATGGCTATGGCTACACCTTC.

The chain links TRBV28 to TRBJ2-3; 10 nucleotides line up with TRBD1. The V segment lost 8 bases and the J segment 0 bases; nucleotides outside the gene matches: 2. CDR3 length: 14 residues. In germline, CDR1 is MDHEN, CDR2 SYDVKM. Written as DNA, the CDR3 is TGTGCCAGCCCGGGACAGGGGAGCACAGATACGCAGTATTTT. It is translated as CASPGQGSTDTQYF.

A few counts support this clone. The rearrangement uses TRBV4-1 and TRBJ1-4; 7 nucleotides align to TRBD1. Unmatched junction bases numbered 7, after V lost 5 bases and J lost 4 bases. Germline CDR1 is MGHRA and CDR2 is YSYEKL. This CDR3 is 15 amino acids long. The CDR3 nucleotides are TGCGCCAGCAGCTGGGCTTGGGACAGTAATGAAAAACTGTTTTTT. Protein product: CASSWAWDSNEKLFF.

V usage is TRBV7-3 and J usage is TRBJ2-7; TRBD1 matches at 10 bases. V dropped 6 bases and J dropped 6; count of bases not matched to a gene: 8. The germline gives CDR1 SGHTA, CDR2 FQGTGA. The CDR3 extends over 14 amino acids. In nucleotides, the CDR3 is TGTGCCAGCAGTCACCGGGACAGGGGAATCGAGCAGTACTTC. This codes for CASSHRDRGIEQYF. Drawing the rest from reference TRBV7-3 and TRBJ2-7, the complete variable domain is GAGVSQTPSNKVTEKGKYVELRCDPISGHTALYWYRQSLGQGPEFLIYFQGTGAADDSGLPNDRFFAVRPEGSVSTLKIQRTERGDSAVYLCASSHRDRGIEQYFGPGTRLTVT.

The rearrangement links TRBV9 to TRBJ1-2; D is possibly TRBD1 (6 bases). CDR3 length equals 14 residues. Trimming left V 6 bases short and J 7 bases short, with 19 bases between. Germline V gene data show CDR1 as SGDLS and CDR2 as YYNGEE. For the CDR3, the DNA is TGTGCCAGCAACCCCTGGGGGGGGGCCCGTGGCTACACCTTC. This encodes CASNPWGGARGYTF.

The V gene is TRBV9, the J gene TRBJ1-2; D gene ambiguous. Trimming pared 4 bases from V and 14 bases from J, leaving 18 bases between. CDR3 size: 12 residues. Germline CDR1 reads SGDLS; CDR2 reads YYNGEE. CDR3 region: CASSPGPGERTF. The CDR3 nucleotides read TGTGCCAGCAGCCCTGGCCCCGGGGAGAGAACCTTC.

This clone was counted a few times. This sequence joins TRBV6-6 and TRBJ1-4, with 8 bases matching TRBD1. The CDR3 is 15 residues long. Trimming took 6 bases from V and 0 from J; bases not matched to a gene: 3. Germline V gives CDR1 MNHNY, CDR2 SVGAGI (reference sequence). In DNA, the CDR3 is TGTGCCAGCAGAGGACAGGGTGCAACTAATGAAAAACTGTTTTTT. Translation gives CASRGQGATNEKLFF.

This clone was seen only once. The gene calls are TRBV28 and TRBJ1-2; 8 bases agree with TRBD1. After removal of 4 bases from V and 6 bases from J, the junction contained 13 bases not matched to a gene. CDR3 length: 16 residues. Germline values: CDR1 MDHEN, CDR2 SYDVKM. For the CDR3, the DNA is TGTGCCAGCAGTTCCCTAAAAACAGGGGGGATCAATGGCTACACCTTC. As protein: CASSSLKTGGINGYTF.

This chain joins TRBV28 and TRBJ1-2; 10 bases align to TRBD1. With 4 bases clipped from V and 3 bases from J, the junction kept 11 bases outside the gene matches. Germline CDR1 and CDR2: MDHEN and SYDVKM. The CDR3 covers 17 residues. The CDR3 spells CASSSPGQGLSDYGYTF. For the CDR3, the DNA is TGTGCCAGCAGTTCTCCGGGACAGGGGCTGAGTGACTATGGCTACACCTTC.

The CDR3 coding sequence is TGCGCCAGCAGTCAATTGGGCAGGGGATATAGCAATCAGCCCCAGCATTTT. This encodes CASSQLGRGYSNQPQHF. The chain recombines TRBV23-1 with TRBJ1-5; D may be TRBD1 (6 bases). TRBV23-1 is an ORF, with its function uncertain. CDR3 length: 17 amino acids. Trimming pared 1 base from V and 0 bases from J, leaving 13 bases between.

The chain uses TRBV18 and TRBJ2-7; tentatively, D is TRBD2 (6 bases). Germline V gene lookup returns CDR1 KGHSH and CDR2 LQKENI. Trimming removed 1 base from V and 7 bases from J, with 8 bases in between. There are 12 residues in the CDR3. The CDR3 protein is CASSPQGREQYF. In DNA form, the CDR3 reads TGTGCCAGCTCACCACAGGGGAGGGAGCAGTACTTC. Supplemented by reference TRBV18 and TRBJ2-7, the full variable domain reads NAGVMQNPRHLVRRRGQEARLRCSPMKGHSHVYWYRQLPEEGLKFMVYLQKENIIDESGMPKERFSAEFPKEGPSILRIQQVVRGDSAAYFCASSPQGREQYFGPGTRLTVT.

The chain uses TRBV19 and TRBJ1-6, with D possibly TRBD1 on 5 matching bases. Between the trimmed V and J ends, which lost 1 base and 8 bases, there was a span of 12 bases. The length of the CDR3 is 15 residues. Germline loops: CDR1 LNHDA, CDR2 SQIVND (reference sequence). Here the CDR3 reads CASSIGGHPDSPLHF. CDR3 nucleotide sequence: TGTGCCAGTAGTATAGGCGGACACCCAGATTCACCCCTCCACTTT. Supplemented by reference TRBV19 and TRBJ1-6, the full variable domain reads DGGITQSPKYLFRKEGQNVTLSCEQNLNHDAMYWYRQDPGQGLRLIYYSQIVNDFQKGDIAEGYSVSREKKESFPLTVTSAQKNPTAFYLCASSIGGHPDSPLHFGNGTRLTVT.

J is TRBJ1-5 and V is TRBV27; weak D call: TRBD1 (6 bases). The V end was cut by 2 bases, the J end by 1 base, with 12 bases between. Germline CDR1 reads MNHEY; CDR2 reads SMNVEV (reference sequence). There are 16 residues in the CDR3. In DNA form, the CDR3 reads TGTGCCAGCAGTTTAAGGGGGATTTGGAGCAATCAGCCCCAGCATTTT. Its protein product is CASSLRGIWSNQPQHF.

V gene TRBV27 combines with J gene TRBJ1-1; 8 bases match TRBD1. Germline lookup yields CDR1 MNHEY and CDR2 SMNVEV (reference sequence). With V trimmed by 3 bases and J by 3 bases, 6 bases remained unmatched. The CDR3 has 15 amino acids. In DNA, the CDR3 is TGTGCCAGCAGTTTTTGGACAGGGACGGACACTGAAGCTTTCTTT. Translation gives CASSFWTGTDTEAFF.